This TCR beta chain was profiled in a study of blood T cell repertoires in COVID-19 (dated by TCRdb to the early 2020s). Regarding the research as a whole: Samples from collaborators originated in the United States, Italy and Spain and spanned both the acute and convalescent phases of COVID-19. Samples came from the ongoing ImmuneRACE study (first 160 participants) plus 1,254 subjects from 6 global collaborators. The dataset comprised deeply sampled blood TCRbeta repertoires from subjects exposed to, actively infected with, or recovered from COVID-19. The repertoires were released in a freely available public database intended as a resource for research on the immune response to SARS-CoV-2. HLA class I and class II types, where available, came from metadata supplied by the sample provider rather than from assay-based typing. A de-identified subject ID, COVID-19 status, age in years and sex were almost always included in the sample metadata. The prospective study material was composed of cDNA or gDNA derived from T cells, B-cell-depleted T cells, or PBMCs. Results the study describes overall, beyond this receptor: Clinical and demographic metadata were provided uncurated, with the amount varying by source and participant.

With respect to this clone: The antigen it binds to is not known. Base qualities were left out, and no much larger clone turns up one base away.

The immunoSEQ Assay, a bias-controlled multiplex PCR, was used to amplify TCRbeta CDR3 regions from genomic DNA. From the authors' description of their analysis: The number of nucleated cells in each sample was estimated by amplification of reference gene primers within the assay. Sequence reads were collapsed and filtered to measure the absolute abundance of every unique TCRbeta CDR3 rearrangement. Productive Simpson clonality was computed per sample as the square root of Simpson's diversity index over productive rearrangements. TCRdb stores this immuneACCESS table with in-frame sequences only. Part of the clones is absent; in the studies checked, under half of the shortfall reflects unresolved V genes, and no reason is known for the rest. V and J calls plus clone size are reproduced from that table; the DNA served to infer D and trimming. This sample gives about 130,000 clones in total; just under 85% of them show up just once. Jointly, the top ten make up 7% to 10% of the sample.

Enrolling through a virtual design, the prospective study's participants ranged in age from roughly 18 to 95 years and lived across 24 United States geographic areas. In the prospective study, cohorts were assigned on the basis of participant-reported clinical history obtained from a screening survey and a study questionnaire. Recovered participants in ImmuneRACE Cohort 3 were defined by two consecutive negative NP/OP PCR tests, clearance by a healthcare professional, or resolution of symptoms. In the prospective study, mobile phlebotomists collected whole blood, serum and a nasopharyngeal or oropharyngeal swab from each participant. Over an approximately 2-month period, participants in the prospective study had the option of providing additional blood draws and questionnaires. Prospective study blood samples were shipped either frozen or at room temperature before DNA extraction. The sample consisted of PBMCs or T cells enriched from blood (not recorded which). This TCR derives from a man aged 50 or older who had recovered from COVID-19.

The CDR3 region reads CASSVGREQYF. The DNA sequence reads TGTGCCAGTTCGGTGGGGCGCGAGCAGTACTTC. This receptor chain uses TRBV19 and TRBJ2-7; TRBD1 might be the D gene, on 5 matching bases. V drops 8 bases and J drops 6 bases, leaving 11 bases in between. CDR1 and CDR2, per the germline V gene (reference sequence), are LNHDA and SQIVND. From the cysteine up to the phenylalanine, the CDR3 has a length of 11 residues. Only the CDR3 part of the read is kept: 33 bases, read in frame from the first base. Reference TRBV19 and TRBJ2-7 proteins supply the regions before and after the CDR3; the full variable domain is: DGGITQSPKYLFRKEGQNVTLSCEQNLNHDAMYWYRQDPGQGLRLIYYSQIVNDFQKGDIAEGYSVSREKKESFPLTVTSAQKNPTAFYLCASSVGREQYFGPGTRLTVT.